This T cell receptor (beta chain) was observed in a study of graft-versus-host responses after intestinal transplantation. Using immunoSEQ multiplex PCR, the repertoire was profiled, and TCRdb retains in-frame clones only, with some absent. The sample has under 20,000 clones; 90% are singletons. V was trimmed by 7 bases and J by 0 bases, leaving 14 bases between them. The CDR3 has 14 residues. Germline CDR1 SGDLS, CDR2 YYNGEE. The genes are TRBV9 and TRBJ2-7, with a tentative D call TRBD1 (5 bases). The sample in question was PBMCs, obtained 350 to 400 days after transplant. The origin of this receptor is a human patient who received an intestinal transplant, so some T cells may come from the graft donor. The CDR3 nucleotides read TGTGCCAGCTCGCAGGGCGGATCCTCCTACGAGCAGTACTTC. Translation: CASSQGGSSYEQYF.